Listed below are T cell receptor beta chains from one sample, sequenced in a study of shared clonotypes between healthy human individuals. Profiling relied on immunoSEQ multiplex PCR, and the TCRdb table lists in-frame clones only, not all of them. Of approximately 470,000 clones in the sample, about 85% were seen once. Sequencing input: PBMCs. The receptors originated from a middle-aged woman in good health. Some clones in this sample may be carry-over from other donors' samples. Both conserved end residues are part of each CDR3. A D gene is named only where the DNA matches it firmly. Clone size is shown for a subset of rows, as once, few, many or a class of expanded clone.

>TRBJ2-3|TRBV6-4|TRBD2|NA
CASSLAGGSDTQYF
TGTGCCAGCAGTCTAGCGGGCGGGTCAGATACGCAGTATTTT
>TRBJ1-2|TRBV7-2|TRBD1|NA
CASSPRGQHYGYTF
TGTGCCAGCAGCCCCCGGGGACAGCACTATGGCTACACCTTC
>TRBJ1-2|TRBV18|NA|NA
CASSPQGDPRNYGYTF
TGTGCCAGCTCACCACAAGGGGACCCCCGTAACTATGGCTACACCTTC
>TRBJ2-1|TRBV30|NA|NA
CACRQLAASSYNEQFF
TGTGCCTGCCGGCAACTAGCCGCGAGCTCCTACAATGAGCAGTTCTTC
>TRBJ2-3|TRBV29-1|NA|NA
CSVEFAGYSGISTDTQYF
TGCAGCGTTGAATTCGCGGGGTATTCAGGTATTAGCACAGATACGCAGTATTTT
>TRBJ2-5|TRBV7-2|TRBD2|NA
CASSRGGGRETQYF
TGTGCCAGCAGCCGCGGGGGGGGAAGAGAGACCCAGTACTTC
>TRBJ2-5|TRBV7-7|NA|once
CASSLDPGKETQYF
TGTGCTAGCAGCTTAGACCCGGGAAAAGAGACCCAGTACTTC
>TRBJ1-2|TRBV18|NA|NA
CASSPLNDGGLYGYTF
TGTGCCAGCTCACCCCTTAATGACGGGGGGCTCTATGGCTACACCTTC
>TRBJ2-1|TRBV5-4|NA|NA
CASSVPAGSRLEQFF
TGTGCCAGCAGCGTCCCAGCGGGCTCTAGACTTGAGCAGTTCTTC
>TRBJ2-7|TRBV28|TRBD2|NA
CASSSGTSGTYEQYF
TGTGCCAGCAGCTCCGGGACTAGCGGGACCTACGAGCAGTACTTC
>TRBJ2-5|TRBV5-1|TRBD2|NA
CASSPSGGDIETQYF
TGCGCCAGCAGCCCGAGCGGGGGGGATATAGAGACCCAGTACTTC
>TRBJ2-1|TRBV7-3|TRBD2|NA
CASSPEREGRRGNEQFF
TGTGCCAGCAGCCCAGAGCGGGAGGGCCGTCGGGGCAATGAGCAGTTCTTC
>TRBJ2-6|TRBV25-1|NA|NA
CASPGPRSGANVLTF
TGTGCCAGCCCCGGGCCGAGGTCTGGGGCCAACGTCCTGACTTTC
>TRBJ2-7|TRBV18|NA|many
CASSRVEEAWNEQYF
TGTGCCAGCTCACGGGTTGAGGAGGCCTGGAACGAGCAGTACTTC
>TRBJ2-1|TRBV7-9|NA|NA
CASSLNSNYNEQFF
TGTGCCAGCAGCTTAAACTCGAACTACAATGAGCAGTTCTTC
>TRBJ2-5|TRBV5-1|NA|NA
CASSPGRRGTQYF
TGCGCCAGCAGCCCCGGTCGGAGGGGAACCCAGTACTTC
>TRBJ2-7|TRBV15|TRBD2|many
CATSRDVLAGGEQYF
TGTGCCACCAGCAGAGATGTCCTAGCGGGAGGCGAGCAGTACTTC
>TRBJ2-5|TRBV7-8|NA|NA
CASRQGGVAQYF
TGTGCCAGCAGACAGGGCGGGGTGGCCCAGTACTTC
>TRBJ2-1|TRBV5-1|NA|NA
CASSTDSYNEQFF
TGCGCCAGCAGCACCGACAGCTACAATGAGCAGTTCTTC
>TRBJ2-3|TRBV7-7|NA|NA
CASSLARMDTQYF
TGTGCCAGCAGCTTAGCGCGAATGGATACGCAGTATTTT
>TRBJ1-1|TRBV4-1|TRBD1|NA
CASSQPGQGRRGTEAFF
TGCGCCAGCAGCCAACCGGGACAGGGACGTCGTGGCACTGAAGCTTTCTTT
>TRBJ2-7|TRBV7-9|NA|NA
CASSSQGQSYEQYF
TGTGCCAGCAGCTCCCAAGGACAGTCCTACGAGCAGTACTTC
>TRBJ2-7|TRBV18|TRBD2|NA
CASSTRVSGSLYEQYF
TGTGCCAGCTCAACCCGAGTCAGCGGGAGTCTCTACGAGCAGTACTTC
>TRBJ2-1|TRBV19|TRBD2|NA
CAAPGGEGLYNEQFF
TGTGCCGCCCCGGGGGGGGAGGGCCTCTACAATGAGCAGTTCTTC
>TRBJ2-5|TRBV2|NA|NA
CASSEQGGQETQYF
TGTGCCAGCAGTGAACAGGGGGGCCAAGAGACCCAGTACTTC
>TRBJ2-1|TRBV6-5|TRBD2|NA
CASSYGSSGSEQFF
TGTGCCAGCAGTTATGGATCCAGCGGGAGCGAGCAGTTCTTC
>TRBJ2-7|TRBV6-6|NA|NA
CASSYSSGGKGEQYF
TGTGCCAGCAGTTACTCGAGTGGTGGGAAAGGCGAGCAGTACTTC
>TRBJ2-2|TRBV4-3|NA|NA
CASSPGGVGELFF
TGCGCCAGCAGCCCAGGGGGGGTAGGGGAGCTGTTTTTT
>TRBJ1-3|TRBV5-6|NA|NA
CASSFPGTGNTIYF
TGTGCCAGCAGTTTTCCGGGTACTGGAAACACCATATATTTT
>TRBJ1-5|TRBV5-1|NA|NA
CASSIGQNQPQHF
TGCGCCAGCAGCATCGGACAGAATCAGCCCCAGCATTTT
>TRBJ2-7|TRBV4-2|TRBD2|NA
CASSQTGGSYEQYF
TGTGCCAGCAGCCAGACGGGGGGCTCCTACGAGCAGTACTTC
>TRBJ1-2|TRBV30|TRBD1|NA
CAWVGQGYYGYTF
TGTGCCTGGGTAGGACAGGGGTACTATGGCTACACCTTC
>TRBJ2-7|TRBV6-1|TRBD2|NA
CASTTSGSSYEQYF
TGTGCCAGCACTACTAGCGGGAGCTCCTACGAGCAGTACTTC
>TRBJ1-3|TRBV28|NA|NA
CASSLYGGSAGNTIYF
TGTGCCAGCAGTTTATACGGGGGGAGCGCTGGAAACACCATATATTTT
>TRBJ2-2|TRBV7-7|NA|NA
CASSSGTELFF
TGTGCCAGCAGCTCAGGGACAGAGCTGTTTTTT
>TRBJ2-3|TRBV9|TRBD2|few
CASSVLAGATDTQYF
TGTGCCAGCAGCGTACTAGCGGGAGCAACAGATACGCAGTATTTT
>TRBJ1-4|TRBV18|NA|NA
CASSPDRLNEKLFF
TGTGCCAGCTCACCAGACAGACTTAATGAAAAACTGTTTTTT
>TRBJ1-1|TRBV7-9|NA|once
CASRNYDSSNTEAFF
TGTGCCAGCAGAAATTACGACAGCTCGAACACTGAAGCTTTCTTT
>TRBJ2-3|TRBV11-2|TRBD2|NA
CASSLGVAGGRTDTQYF
TGTGCCAGCAGCCTGGGTGTAGCGGGGGGACGCACAGATACGCAGTATTTT
>TRBJ2-5|TRBV7-8|NA|NA
CASSPDYQETQYF
TGTGCCAGCAGCCCGGACTACCAAGAGACCCAGTACTTC
>TRBJ2-1|TRBV27|TRBD2|NA
CASSPGTSGIKNEQFF
TGTGCCAGCAGTCCGGGGACTAGCGGGATTAAGAATGAGCAGTTCTTC
>TRBJ2-1|TRBV5-1|NA|NA
CASSLAGASTRDEQFF
TGCGCCAGCAGCTTGGCCGGCGCCTCAACGAGGGATGAGCAGTTCTTC
>TRBJ2-1|TRBV5-8|TRBD2|once
CASPRLAGRNEQFF
TGTGCCAGCCCTCGACTAGCGGGACGCAATGAGCAGTTCTTC
>TRBJ2-1|TRBV28|TRBD2|NA
CASSPREFSYNEQFF
TGTGCCAGCAGTCCGCGGGAGTTCTCCTACAATGAGCAGTTCTTC
>TRBJ2-1|TRBV9|TRBD2|NA
CASSVLSSGKYNEQFF
TGTGCCAGCAGCGTTCTCTCTAGCGGAAAGTACAATGAGCAGTTCTTC
>TRBJ2-5|TRBV6-1|TRBD2|NA
CASTQLAGDRETRYF
TGTGCCAGCACCCAGCTAGCGGGAGATCGAGAGACCCGGTACTTC
>TRBJ1-5|TRBV19|NA|NA
CASSDSGVWGQPQHF
TGTGCCAGTAGCGACTCAGGGGTTTGGGGTCAGCCCCAGCATTTT
>TRBJ1-2|TRBV7-3|TRBD1|NA
CASSYTGTADGYTF
TGTGCCAGCAGCTATACCGGGACAGCCGATGGCTACACCTTC
>TRBJ2-7|TRBV10-1|NA|NA
CASSRVKAAGEQYF
TGCGCCAGCTCCAGGGTAAAGGCGGCAGGCGAGCAGTACTTC
>TRBJ2-1|TRBV18|TRBD2|NA
CASSPETSGREQFF
TGTGCCAGCTCACCAGAGACTAGCGGTCGAGAGCAGTTCTTC
>TRBJ1-4|TRBV15|TRBD1|NA
CATSPDRGRNEKLFF
TGTGCCACCAGCCCTGACAGGGGCCGGAATGAAAAACTGTTTTTT
>TRBJ2-7|TRBV2|NA|NA
CASSATGSYEQYF
TGTGCCAGCAGTGCGACAGGTTCCTACGAGCAGTACTTC
>TRBJ2-7|TRBV5-1|NA|few
CASSLGQSGDQEQYF
TGCGCCAGCAGCTTGGGGCAGAGTGGGGACCAAGAGCAGTACTTC
>TRBJ2-7|TRBV4-3|TRBD2|many
CASSQQAGWSYEQYF
TGCGCCAGCAGCCAACAAGCGGGATGGTCCTACGAGCAGTACTTC
>TRBJ2-7|TRBV27|TRBD1|medium-sized
CASSPGTAFSYEQYF
TGTGCCAGCAGTCCCGGGACAGCCTTCTCCTACGAGCAGTACTTC
>TRBJ2-3|TRBV4-2|NA|once
CASSSGTPSEDTQYF
TGTGCCAGCAGCTCAGGGACCCCCTCCGAAGATACGCAGTATTTT